The 18 T cell receptor beta chains listed next were all sequenced from one sample in a study of shared clonotypes between healthy human individuals. Method: immunoSEQ multiplex PCR; TCRdb's copy keeps in-frame clones and lacks some. This sample has more than 2 million clones, with 90% to 95% found just once. The sequenced sample was naive CD4+ T cells sorted from blood. Subset in this sample: CD45RA+ positively selected. The receptors here all came from a man in his late teens or twenties in good health.

This sequence joins TRBV19 and TRBJ2-2; TRBD1 matches at 7 bases. Germline V gene data show CDR1 as LNHDA and CDR2 as SQIVND (reference sequence). J was trimmed by 2 bases and V by 6 bases; bases with no gene match: 6. The CDR3 extends over 15 amino acids. Written as DNA, the CDR3 is TGTGCCAGTAGCTGGGACAGCGTCAACACCGGGGAGCTGTTTTTT. It encodes CASSWDSVNTGELFF.

This chain connects TRBV7-8 to TRBJ1-1; D is unclear. The germline V gene encodes CDR1 SGHVS and CDR2 FQNEAQ. V lost 7 bases, J lost 4 bases, and 13 bases lay in between. There are 13 residues in the CDR3. CDR3 sequence reads: CASMPRFSTEAFF. The CDR3 nucleotides read TGTGCCAGCATGCCCAGATTTAGCACTGAAGCTTTCTTT.

This clone has just a few counts. This sequence joins TRBV4-1 and TRBJ2-3; 13 bases agree with TRBD2. CDR3 size: 17 residues. V lost 2 bases, J lost 6 bases, and 8 bases stayed unmatched. Germline-derived CDR1 and CDR2 are MGHRA and YSYEKL. The CDR3: CASSQQLAGGPMDTQYF. Here the CDR3 DNA reads TGCGCCAGCAGCCAACAACTAGCGGGAGGGCCCATGGATACGCAGTATTTT.

The count of this clone is one. Other DNA sequences of this sample code for an identical CDR3. This sequence joins TRBV5-1 and TRBJ1-3; D ambiguous. V lost 5 bases, J lost 0 bases, and 12 bases lay in between. Germline CDR1 and CDR2: SGHRS and YFSETQ. The CDR3 is 15 amino acids. CDR3 in DNA: TGCGCCAGCAGACCCGGTACCAGCTCTGGAAACACCATATATTTT. The encoded protein is CASRPGTSSGNTIYF.

A single count supports this clone. The rearrangement links TRBV2 to TRBJ2-7; 7 bases fit TRBD2. V shed 8 bases and J 2 bases; nucleotides not matched to a gene: 3. Germline CDR1 is SNHLY and CDR2 is FYNNEI. The CDR3 covers 12 residues. The CDR3 region is CASGRETYEQYF. CDR3 sequence (DNA): TGTGCCAGCGGGCGGGAGACCTACGAGCAGTACTTC.

This chain connects TRBV5-4 to TRBJ2-5, with TRBD1 matching 10 bases. The junction had 7 bases not matched to a gene; V was cut back by 4 bases and J by 4 bases. CDR3 length: 15 residues. Germline values: CDR1 SGHNT, CDR2 YYREEE (reference sequence). The CDR3: CASSQGQGFGETQYF. CDR3 nucleotides: TGTGCCAGCAGCCAGGGACAGGGGTTCGGAGAGACCCAGTACTTC.

CDR3 region: CASSAGDAGHEQYF. Here the CDR3 DNA reads TGTGCCAGCAGCGCAGGGGACGCAGGGCACGAGCAGTACTTC. The chain employs TRBV5-4 and TRBJ2-7; a weak D match, TRBD1 (6 bases). Germline values: CDR1 SGHNT, CDR2 YYREEE (reference sequence). CDR3 length: 14 residues. V lost 4 bases to trimming and J lost 5 bases, with 16 bases between them.

V usage is TRBV18 and J usage is TRBJ2-1, with D possibly matching TRBD1 (6 bases). V dropped 2 bases and J dropped 9 bases, with 11 bases sitting between them. Germline lookup yields CDR1 KGHSH and CDR2 LQKENI. CDR3 length: 13 residues. CDR3 loop: CASSPKQGTEQFF. DNA for the CDR3: TGTGCCAGCTCACCAAAACAGGGTACTGAGCAGTTCTTC.

The V gene is TRBV6-1, the J gene TRBJ2-2, with 8 nucleotides matching TRBD1. V dropped 8 bases and J dropped 5; count of bases not matched to a gene: 10. Germline-derived CDR1 and CDR2 are MNHNS and SASEGT. This CDR3 region has 15 residues. The CDR3 loop is CASFGDRGRTGELFF. The CDR3 DNA follows: TGTGCCAGCTTTGGAGACAGGGGACGAACCGGGGAGCTGTTTTTT.

A single count supports this clone. The rearrangement links TRBV6-5 to TRBJ1-2, with TRBD1 matching over 8 bases. This CDR3 comprises 15 residues. Trimming took 5 bases from V and 8 from J; bases not matched to a gene: 13. Germline V CDR1 and CDR2: MNHEY, SVGAGI. The CDR3 spells CASSHNRDRHIGYTF. DNA of the CDR3: TGTGCCAGCAGTCACAACCGGGACAGGCACATAGGCTACACCTTC.

Concerning this clone itself: Distinct nucleotide sequences in the sample also encode this CDR3. V usage is TRBV28 and J usage is TRBJ1-2; D remains ambiguous. Germline V gene data show CDR1 as MDHEN and CDR2 as SYDVKM. The V and J ends lost 5 bases and 8 bases respectively, with 12 bases between them. This CDR3 spans 12 amino acids. The CDR3 nucleotides are TGTGCCAGCAGTCTCTCGCAAAAGGGCTACACCTTC. Translating it yields CASSLSQKGYTF.

V usage is TRBV7-9 and J usage is TRBJ2-5; perhaps TRBD2 as D (6 bases). The V gene lost 1 base and the J gene lost 6 bases, with 15 bases spanning the gap. Per the germline V gene, CDR1 is SEHNR and CDR2 is FQNEAQ (reference sequence). CDR3 size: 15 residues. The CDR3 DNA sequence: TGTGCCAGCAGCTTAGGGGGGGACCCCCGACAGACCCAGTACTTC. This translates into CASSLGGDPRQTQYF.

CDR3 sequence reads: CASSETGTGNTIYF. The CDR3 region has the DNA TGTGCCAGCAGCGAGACAGGGACTGGAAACACCATATATTTT. The J gene is TRBJ1-3, the V gene TRBV6-1; 7 nucleotides align to TRBD1. This CDR3 is 14 amino acids long. Germline V lookup: CDR1 MNHNS, CDR2 SASEGT. With 6 bases clipped from V and 2 bases from J, the junction kept 4 bases outside the gene matches.

V is TRBV7-9 and J is TRBJ2-6, with 7 bases lining up with TRBD1. Per the germline V gene, CDR1 is SEHNR and CDR2 is FQNEAQ (reference sequence). The CDR3 is 15 amino acids. Losses at the gene ends were 5 bases for V and 4 bases for J; bases not matched to a gene: 5. For the CDR3, the DNA is TGTGCCAGCAGCACAGGGGTGGCCGGGGCCAACGTCCTGACTTTC. This codes for CASSTGVAGANVLTF.

This clone occurred a few times. The same CDR3 arises from other DNA sequences in this sample as well. V usage is TRBV7-2 and J usage is TRBJ2-7, with 12 bases that match TRBD2. The CDR3 contains 15 residues. Germline values: CDR1 SGHTA, CDR2 FQGNSA. The V gene end was trimmed by 4 bases and the J gene end by 2 bases; junction bases not matched to a gene: 3. CDR3 protein: CASSSLAGGPYEQYF. The DNA of the CDR3 is TGTGCCAGCAGCTCCCTAGCGGGAGGGCCCTACGAGCAGTACTTC.

This clone came up a few times. The chain recombines TRBV5-8 with TRBJ1-6, with a weak D call TRBD1 (5 bases). The CDR3 runs 16 residues. The V and J ends lost 0 bases and 9 bases respectively, with 16 bases between them. Per germline, CDR1 SGHTS and CDR2 YDEGEE. This chain's CDR3 is CASSLGVGTSGSPLHF. The CDR3 DNA reads as TGTGCCAGCAGCTTGGGAGTCGGGACCTCGGGTTCACCCCTCCACTTT.

Concerning this clone: The sample contains more than one DNA sequence encoding this CDR3. The genes are TRBV28 and TRBJ1-5, with D unresolved. The CDR3 spans 12 residues. Germline V CDR1 and CDR2: MDHEN, SYDVKM. The germline V and J ends were trimmed by 2 bases and 4 bases, with 3 bases remaining between them. CDR3 protein: CASSLQNQPQHF. Here the CDR3 DNA reads TGTGCCAGCAGTTTACAAAATCAGCCCCAGCATTTT. Based on the CDR3 plus reference TRBV28 and TRBJ1-5, the full variable domain is DVKVTQSSRYLVKRTGEKVFLECVQDMDHENMFWYRQDPGLGLRLIYFSYDVKMKEKGDIPEGYSVSREKKERFSLILESASTNQTSMYLCASSLQNQPQHFGDGTRLSIL.

For this clone: The sample holds other DNA sequences that translate to the same CDR3. The chain is built from TRBV6-1 and TRBJ2-7; D possibly corresponds to TRBD1 (6 bases). With 4 bases removed from V and 2 bases from J, the gap between germline ends came to 9 bases. The CDR3 length is 13 residues. Germline-derived CDR1 and CDR2 are MNHNS and SASEGT. This chain's CDR3 is CASSAQGAYEQYF. The CDR3 nucleotides read TGTGCCAGCAGTGCACAGGGTGCCTACGAGCAGTACTTC.